These 14 T cell receptor beta chains came from one sample sequenced in a study of blood T cell repertoires in COVID-19. Profiling relied on immunoSEQ multiplex PCR, and the TCRdb table lists in-frame clones only, not all of them. Among more than 70,000 clones listed, about four fifths were seen once. Source material: peripheral blood. All receptors derive from a human donor in a cohort sampled during active COVID-19.

This clone occurred a few times. The chain uses TRBV14 and TRBJ2-7, with D maybe TRBD2 (5 bases). The CDR3 sequence is 12 residues long. The germline CDR1 and CDR2 sequences are SGHDN and FVKESK. V lost 1 base, J lost 9 bases, and 10 bases lay in between. The chain's CDR3 is CASSQVLGGQYF. The CDR3, as DNA: TGTGCCAGCAGCCAAGTCTTAGGAGGGCAGTACTTC.

The chain employs TRBV19 and TRBJ1-2, with D possibly TRBD1 on 5 matching bases. The CDR3 sequence is 16 residues long. The V end lost 7 bases, the J end lost 4 bases, and 22 bases lay between the germline ends. The germline V gene has CDR1 LNHDA and CDR2 SQIVND (reference sequence). The CDR3 DNA reads as TGTGCCAGTACGGACACTTCCCTCGGTCGGAGCTATGGCTACACCTTC. Translating gives CASTDTSLGRSYGYTF.

V gene TRBV6-1 combines with J gene TRBJ2-5, with a possible D match to TRBD2 (5 bases). V lost 5 bases to trimming and J lost 5 bases, with 12 bases between them. Germline values: CDR1 MNHNS, CDR2 SASEGT. The CDR3 is 13 residues long. The CDR3 bases are TGTGCCAGCAGTTCAGGACTGGGGGAGACCCAGTACTTC. This codes for CASSSGLGETQYF.

V and J are TRBV19 and TRBJ2-7; 9 positions agree with TRBD2. CDR1 is LNHDA and CDR2 is SQIVND in the germline V gene (reference sequence). V lost 6 bases, J lost 1 base, and 4 bases stayed unmatched. The CDR3 covers 14 residues. Here the CDR3 reads CASSPLAGSYEQYF. The DNA of the CDR3 is TGTGCCAGTAGCCCTCTAGCGGGATCCTACGAGCAGTACTTC.

This sequence joins TRBV7-2 and TRBJ2-2; D might be TRBD2 (6 bases). CDR3 length: 14 residues. V lost 3 bases to trimming and J lost 2 bases, with 7 bases between them. Germline CDR1 reads SGHTA; CDR2 reads FQGNSA. The CDR3 coding sequence is TGTGCCAGCAGCTTGGGGGGTAACACCGGGGAGCTGTTTTTT. Translation: CASSLGGNTGELFF.

The CDR3 here is CASRTLQGDYGYTF. CDR3 nucleotides: TGTGCCAGTAGGACCCTACAGGGGGACTATGGCTACACCTTC. The V and J genes are TRBV19 and TRBJ1-2, with TRBD1 matching over 8 bases. CDR1 is LNHDA and CDR2 is SQIVND in the germline V gene (reference sequence). CDR3 length equals 14 residues. V trimming: 6 bases; J trimming: 3 bases; junction bases outside the gene matches: 6.

The V and J genes are TRBV3-1 (or the pseudogene TRBV3-2) and TRBJ2-7; 9 bases are shared with TRBD2. CDR1 is LGHDT and CDR2 is YNNKEL in the germline V gene (reference sequence). This CDR3 comprises 14 residues. The V gene end was trimmed by 0 bases and the J gene end by 7 bases; junction bases not matched to a gene: 4. CDR3 DNA: TGTGCCAGCAGCCAAGACGGGACTAGCTGGGAGCAGTACTTC. Protein product: CASSQDGTSWEQYF.

The chain couples TRBV7-9 to TRBJ2-1; 8 bases fit TRBD1. This CDR3 is built from 15 residues. In germline, CDR1 is SEHNR, CDR2 FQNEAQ (reference sequence). Trimming took 5 bases from V and 4 from J; bases not matched to a gene: 7. CDR3 DNA sequence: TGTGCCAGCAGCCCCCCGGGACAGGTATACAATGAGCAGTTCTTC. It codes for CASSPPGQVYNEQFF. Variable domain in full (rest from reference TRBV7-9 and TRBJ2-1): DTGVSQNPRHKITKRGQNVTFRCDPISEHNRLYWYRQTLGQGPEFLTYFQNEAQLEKSRLLSDRFSAERPKGSFSTLEIQRTEQGDSAMYLCASSPPGQVYNEQFFGPGTRLTVL.

The chain employs TRBV7-2 and TRBJ2-7, with TRBD1 matching over 7 bases. The CDR3 length is 13 residues. With V trimmed by 3 bases and J by 4 bases, 3 bases remained unmatched. Per germline, CDR1 SGHTA and CDR2 FQGNSA. The DNA for the CDR3 is TGTGCCAGCAGCTTGTACAGGGGTTACGAGCAGTACTTC. It specifies CASSLYRGYEQYF.

The chain joins TRBV2 to TRBJ1-3; D might be TRBD1 (6 bases). This CDR3 has 16 residues. The V gene lost 6 bases and the J gene lost 0 bases, with 15 bases spanning the gap. Germline V gives CDR1 SNHLY, CDR2 FYNNEI. In DNA, the CDR3 is TGTGCCAGCAGCGCAAACAGGGCTGGCTCTGGAAACACCATATATTTT. Encoded protein: CASSANRAGSGNTIYF.

This sequence joins TRBV7-3 and TRBJ2-2; TRBD2 matches 11 bases. The V gene's germline CDR1 is SGHTA and CDR2 FQGTGA. The CDR3 loop spans 16 amino acids. Trimming took 4 bases from V and 3 from J; bases not matched to a gene: 4. The DNA for the CDR3 is TGTGCCAGCAGCTCCTTTAGCGGGAGGGACACCGGGGAGCTGTTTTTT. Amino acid sequence: CASSSFSGRDTGELFF.

The gene calls are TRBV29-1 and TRBJ1-1; D uncertain. Trimming pared 3 bases from V and 3 bases from J, leaving 5 bases between. CDR3 length equals 11 residues. Germline V gene data show CDR1 as SQVTM and CDR2 as ANQGSEA. For the CDR3, the DNA is TGCAGCGTTGAGGCCTACACTGAAGCTTTCTTT. Translation: CSVEAYTEAFF.

The rearrangement joins TRBV6-1 to TRBJ1-5, with a tentative D call TRBD1 (6 bases). The CDR3 is 16 residues long. Germline values: CDR1 MNHNS, CDR2 SASEGT. Trimming took 2 bases from V and 0 from J, leaving 11 bases between them. DNA for the CDR3: TGTGCCAGCAGTGAACTGGGGGCTTATAGCAATCAGCCCCAGCATTTT. It yields the protein CASSELGAYSNQPQHF.

The chain recombines TRBV6-5 with TRBJ2-1, with D maybe TRBD2 (6 bases). Germline V gene lookup returns CDR1 MNHEY and CDR2 SVGAGI. CDR3 size: 16 residues. The V gene lost 0 bases and the J gene lost 8 bases, with 17 bases spanning the gap. CDR3 DNA sequence: TGTGCCAGCAGTTACTCGGATATTGGGCGGGACGATGAGCAGTTCTTC. As protein: CASSYSDIGRDDEQFF.